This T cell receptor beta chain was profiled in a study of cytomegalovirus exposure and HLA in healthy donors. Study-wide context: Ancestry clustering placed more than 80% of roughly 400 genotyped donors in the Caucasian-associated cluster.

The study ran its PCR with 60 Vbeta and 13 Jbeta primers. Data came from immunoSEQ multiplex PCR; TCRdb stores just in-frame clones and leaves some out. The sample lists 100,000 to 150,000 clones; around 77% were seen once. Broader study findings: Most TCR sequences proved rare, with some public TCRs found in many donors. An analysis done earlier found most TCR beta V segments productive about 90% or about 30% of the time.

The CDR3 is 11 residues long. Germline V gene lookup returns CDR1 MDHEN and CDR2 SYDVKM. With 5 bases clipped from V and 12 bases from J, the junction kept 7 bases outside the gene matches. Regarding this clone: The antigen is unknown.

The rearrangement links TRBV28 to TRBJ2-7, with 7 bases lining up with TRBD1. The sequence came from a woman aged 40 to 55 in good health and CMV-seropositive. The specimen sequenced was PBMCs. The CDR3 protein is CASSLKGAAYF. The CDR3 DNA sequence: TGTGCCAGCAGTCTCAAGGGGGCTGCGTACTTC.